This TCR beta chain is drawn from a study of cytomegalovirus exposure and HLA in healthy donors. Broader study findings: The listing of fewer than 200 TCR beta chains classed them as cytomegalovirus-associated.

The study ran its PCR with 60 Vbeta and 13 Jbeta primers. The table came from immunoSEQ multiplex PCR; TCRdb's copy has only in-frame clones and leaves some out. The sample has a few hundred thousand clones; 75% to 80% are singletons. As for this clone: Its antigen is unidentified.

This TCR derives from a man aged 18-30 years in good health and CMV-seronegative. The sample was PBMCs.

In nucleotides, the CDR3 is TGTGCCTGGACCCGCGGGGGAGGCTATGGCTACACCTTC. Translating gives CAWTRGGGYGYTF. This chain connects TRBV30 to TRBJ1-2, with D perhaps matching TRBD1 (5 bases). The V gene's germline CDR1 is GTSNPN and CDR2 SVGIG (reference sequence). Deletions cut 4 bases from V and 4 bases from J, with 13 bases between. The CDR3 totals 13 residues. The whole variable domain, filled in from reference TRBV30 and TRBJ1-2, reads SQTIHQWPATLVQPVGSPLSLECTVEGTSNPNLYWYRQAAGRGLQLLFYSVGIGQISSEVPQNLSASRPQDRQFILSSKKLLLSDSGFYLCAWTRGGGYGYTFGSGTRLTVV.